The rows below give T cell receptor beta chains drawn from one sample of a study of STAT3 mutations in large granular lymphocyte leukemia. Libraries were prepared by immunoSEQ multiplex PCR; TCRdb keeps only in-frame clonotypes and omits some of them. The data show over 5,000 clones, about 94% seen once. The sequenced sample was peripheral blood mononuclear cells. The receptors stem from a man in his sixties with T-cell large granular lymphocyte leukemia. Some clones in this sample may be carry-over from other donors' samples. CDR3s include the opening cysteine and the closing phenylalanine or tryptophan. D genes are given only for firm matches. Clone size is stated in some rows and not others, as once, few, many or a class when expanded.

-	TRBD2	TRBJ2-1	TRBV27	TGTGCCAGCAGTCCCGGGACTAGCGGGATTGGTGAGCAGTTCTTC	CASSPGTSGIGEQFF
-	-	TRBJ1-1	TRBV27	TGTGCCAGCAGTTTAATTCCAGGGAAGAACACTGAAGCTTTCTTT	CASSLIPGKNTEAFF
-	-	TRBJ1-3	TRBV5-1	TGCGCCAGCAGCTTCGGGGAGGTCGGAAACACCATATATTTT	CASSFGEVGNTIYF
-	TRBD2	TRBJ2-1	TRBV6-5	TGTGCCAGCAGTTTGCTAGCGGGAGGGCCGAATGAGCAGTTCTTC	CASSLLAGGPNEQFF
-	-	TRBJ1-5	TRBV6-5	TGTGCCAGCAGTCAGGAGCAGTTGCATCAGCCCCAGCATTTT	CASSQEQLHQPQHF
-	-	TRBJ1-1	TRBV30	TGTGCCTGGAGTCCACGGTGGACTGAAGCTTTCTTT	CAWSPRWTEAFF
once	-	TRBJ1-1	TRBV10-3	TGTGCCATCAGCCAGGGACGCCAAGGGGCTGAAGCTTTCTTT	CAISQGRQGAEAFF
-	TRBD1	TRBJ1-1	TRBV5-1	TGCGCCAGCAGCTTGGAGGGGACAGGGATTGCGAACACTGAAGCTTTCTTT	CASSLEGTGIANTEAFF
-	-	TRBJ2-7	TRBV5-1	TGCGCCAGCAGTCTAACGGATGAGCAGTACTTC	CASSLTDEQYF
-	-	TRBJ1-2	TRBV30	TGTGCCTGGAGTCCGGGGGGCTATGGCTACACCTTC	CAWSPGGYGYTF
-	-	TRBJ2-7	TRBV2	TGTGCCAGCAGTGGCAGGGCGGACGAGCAGTACTTC	CASSGRADEQYF
once	-	TRBJ1-5	TRBV10-3	TGTGCCATCAGTGAGGGGGATCAGCCCCAGCATTTT	CAISEGDQPQHF
-	TRBD1	TRBJ2-6	TRBV5-1	TGCGCCAGCAGCTCATCCGGGACAGGGGGCTCTGGGGCCAACGTCCTGACTTTC	CASSSSGTGGSGANVLTF
once	-	TRBJ2-7	TRBV5-6	TGTGCCAGCAGCTTGGCCGGACAAAGCTACGAGCAGTACTTC	CASSLAGQSYEQYF
-	-	TRBJ2-7	TRBV7-9	TGTGCCAGCAGCCCGAGCTCCTACGAGCAGTACTTC	CASSPSSYEQYF
-	TRBD2	TRBJ2-7	TRBV29-1	TGCAGCGTTGGGAGGACTAGCGGGACCTACGAGCAGTACTTC	CSVGRTSGTYEQYF
-	-	TRBJ2-7	TRBV4-2	TGTGCCAGCAGCCAAGATGTGGGGTACGAGCAGTACTTC	CASSQDVGYEQYF
-	-	TRBJ2-1	TRBV18	TGTGCCAGCTCACCACAGAGCTATGAGCAGTTCTTC	CASSPQSYEQFF
-	TRBD1	TRBJ2-2	TRBV27	TGTGCCAGCAGTCCCGGGACAGGAAGGACAGGGGAGCTGTTTTTT	CASSPGTGRTGELFF
once	-	TRBJ1-2	TRBV4-1	TGCGCCAGCAGCCAACCGGTACAGGGAGAGCGTGGCTACACCTTC	CASSQPVQGERGYTF
once	-	TRBJ2-5	TRBV7-9	TGTGCCAGCAGCTTAGTACCATCGGAGACCCAGTACTTC	CASSLVPSETQYF
-	TRBD2	TRBJ2-1	TRBV29-1	TGCAGCGTTTATAGCGGGAGTTTTGGGGATGAGCAGTTCTTC	CSVYSGSFGDEQFF
-	-	TRBJ1-1	TRBV6-1	TGTGCCAGCAGCATAAGCGGGTACACTGAAGCTTTCTTT	CASSISGYTEAFF
-	-	TRBJ1-1	TRBV18	TGTGCCAGCTCACCTGGGACTGACCTGGAAGCTTTCTTT	CASSPGTDLEAFF
-	-	TRBJ1-2	TRBV28	TGTGCCAGCAGTTTCGTGGGCTATGGCTACACCTTC	CASSFVGYGYTF
-	-	TRBJ1-5	TRBV10-2	TGCGCCAGCAAATCGGACGGGTACAATCAGCCCCAGCATTTT	CASKSDGYNQPQHF
-	TRBD2	TRBJ2-7	TRBV9	TGTGCCAGCAGCGTAGACGGACTAGCGGGAAACTACGAGCAGTACTTC	CASSVDGLAGNYEQYF
-	-	TRBJ1-3	TRBV29-1	TGCAGCGTTCTGAGGGCGTCTGGAAACACCATATATTTT	CSVLRASGNTIYF
once	-	TRBJ2-6	TRBV6-1	TGTGCCAGCAGTGGGATCTCTGGGGCCAACGTCCTGACTTTC	CASSGISGANVLTF
-	-	TRBJ2-3	TRBV7-8	TGTGCCAGCAGCTTAGCGCTAGTTCTTTCCACAGATACGCAGTATTTT	CASSLALVLSTDTQYF
once	TRBD1	TRBJ2-7	TRBV7-9	TGTGCCAGCAGCTTAGCGCAGGGACAGTCTCTCTACGAGCAGTACTTC	CASSLAQGQSLYEQYF
-	-	TRBJ2-7	TRBV11-3	TGTGCCAGCAGCCCCCCGGGCAGCTACGAGCAGTACTTC	CASSPPGSYEQYF
-	TRBD2	TRBJ2-3	TRBV30	TGTGCCTGGAATGAACTAGCGGGAACAGATACGCAGTATTTT	CAWNELAGTDTQYF
-	TRBD2	TRBJ2-5	TRBV11-2	TGTGCCAGCAGCCCAGGACTAGCAGAGGTGTCGCGGGAGACCCAGTACTTC	CASSPGLAEVSRETQYF
-	-	TRBJ1-2	TRBV6-5	TGTGCCAGCAGTTTTGGGACACCGATCGGCTACACCTTC	CASSFGTPIGYTF
-	-	TRBJ2-7	TRBV29-1	TGCAGCGTTGTTTCGGGGCTGGGAAACGAGCAGTACTTC	CSVVSGLGNEQYF
-	TRBD1	TRBJ2-7	TRBV5-4	TGTGCCAGCAGCTTGCGACAGGGGGGCCACGAGCAGTACTTC	CASSLRQGGHEQYF
-	TRBD1	TRBJ1-2	TRBV18	TGTGCCAGCCGTCGCGGCGGACAGGGAAGGGATGGCTACACCTTC	CASRRGGQGRDGYTF
-	TRBD1	TRBJ1-1	TRBV5-1	TGCGCCAGCAGCACTGAGACAGGGAGCACTGAAGCTTTCTTT	CASSTETGSTEAFF
-	TRBD1	TRBJ2-2	TRBV4-3	TGCGCCAGCAGCCAGGGACAGGGAGGAACCGGGGAGCTGTTTTTT	CASSQGQGGTGELFF
once	-	TRBJ2-7	TRBV11-2	TGTGCCAGCAGCTCCGGACCAGGGGACGAGCAGTACTTC	CASSSGPGDEQYF
-	TRBD2	TRBJ2-5	TRBV19	TGTGCCAGTAGTATCTCGGGAGGGCAAGAGACCCAGTACTTC	CASSISGGQETQYF
-	-	TRBJ2-1	TRBV7-9	TGTGCCAGCAGTTCCAGGGGCAATGAGCAGTTCTTC	CASSSRGNEQFF
-	-	TRBJ2-7	TRBV11-3	TGTGCCAGCAGCTTAGCCCAGCGGAGTGGTTACGAGCAGTACTTC	CASSLAQRSGYEQYF
-	-	TRBJ1-1	TRBV7-2	TGTGCCAGCAGCTTAATTTCGTCCCCGAACACTGAAGCTTTCTTT	CASSLISSPNTEAFF
-	-	TRBJ1-5	TRBV5-6	TGTGCCAGCAGCTTGTACGGGGTCGGGAATCAGCCCCAGCATTTT	CASSLYGVGNQPQHF
-	TRBD1	TRBJ2-2	TRBV25-1	TGTGCCAGCAGTGATTACAGGGGGCTCACCGGGGAGCTGTTTTTT	CASSDYRGLTGELFF
-	TRBD1	TRBJ2-7	TRBV27	TGTGCCAGCAGTCCCGATCCGGGACAGGGGGGGGAGCAGTACTTC	CASSPDPGQGGEQYF
-	-	TRBJ2-5	TRBV5-4	TGTGCCAGCAGCTTGGATGGTCCGGAAGGAGAGCAGTACTTC	CASSLDGPEGEQYF
-	TRBD2	TRBJ2-1	TRBV7-9	TGTGCCAGCAGCCTACGGGGAGGGGAAGGATACAATGAGCAGTTCTTC	CASSLRGGEGYNEQFF
once	TRBD1	TRBJ1-2	TRBV5-1	TGCGCCAGCAGCTTGGGGACAGGAGAGGGTTACACCTTC	CASSLGTGEGYTF